This T cell receptor beta chain was captured by sequencing in a study of T cell clonality in common variable immunodeficiency. The study, taken as a whole, reports: Fewer deletions and N-nucleotide insertions were reportedly seen in common variable immunodeficiency TCR beta sequences. CVID subjects shared fewer TCRbeta clones than healthy controls did.

V was cut by 2 bases and J by 6 bases, with 15 bases left in between. This CDR3 has 14 residues. The germline V gene encodes CDR1 SGHRS and CDR2 YFSETQ. At least ten counts were recorded for this clone. The antigen remains undetermined. The read gets to within 3 residues of the CDR3 end, and the germline J gene fills in the rest. CVID and control samples used equivalent genomic DNA input. Measured with immunoSEQ multiplex PCR; TCRdb has only the in-frame clones, and not every one. The repertoire consists of more than 55,000 clones, none detected only once. The sequenced material came from peripheral blood mononuclear cells. This clonotype was obtained from a person aged 18 to 70 in good health. The chain combines TRBV5-1 with TRBJ2-7, with D uncertain. This CDR3 reads CASSLESVPGEQYF. The sequenced CDR3 bases are TGCGCCAGCAGCTTAGAGTCAGTTCCTGGCGAG.